These T cell receptor beta chains were read from a single sample in a study of blood T cell repertoires in COVID-19. Here immunoSEQ multiplex PCR was the method, and the copy in TCRdb shows in-frame clones only, minus some. The repertoire holds hundreds of thousands of clones, with 88% as singletons. The sequencing input was PBMCs or T cells enriched from blood (not recorded which). The receptors derive from an older woman in a cohort exposed to, infected with or recovered from COVID-19 (not recorded which). Both conserved end residues are trimmed from each CDR3. Each record gives: clone size, V gene, CDR3 protein. Expanded clones get a size class; other rows say once, few or many, or leave the size out.

>once|TRBV28
ASSLFTGPTNEKLF
>-|TRBV28
ASSSVAGGHLGDTQY
>-|TRBV24-1
ATSDPGTGAIGELF
>-|TRBV19
ASSMKREGLYEQY
>few|TRBV10-3
AISIGSTGNTIY
>-|TRBV7-2
ASSFEGLAGAREQY
>-|TRBV19
ASSIQGRQETQY
>once|TRBV15
ATSSAFRDRSYEQY
>-|TRBV19
ASNGTPNTEAF
>-|TRBV7-2
ASTLQGNTEAF
>-|TRBV4-2
ASSQEPSGRGEETQY
>-|TRBV6-5
ASSYGGSTEAF
>-|TRBV6-1
ASSENRQGFKKY
>-|TRBV6-5
ASTRRGAVNSPLH
>-|TRBV29-1
SVEDSGGQNTEAF
>-|TRBV2
ASSEALRGEKLF
>few|TRBV7-9
ASSLIGAPSYEQY
>-|TRBV6-5
ASSYEIGSPYEQY
>-|TRBV2
ASRGQQGYNEQF
>-|TRBV29-1
SVEEQVTNYGYT
>-|TRBV27
ASSSLAGGRNEQF
>-|TRBV23-1
ASSQSPVGQGYGYT
>-|TRBV7-2
ASSLARREYGYT
>-|TRBV19
ASSLPDRGGEAF
>-|TRBV5-1
ASSLGQGANSPLH
>-|TRBV18
ASSRASGRDEQY
>-|TRBV7-2
ASSPGETGTDTQY
>-|TRBV19
ASRPTGASSYEQY
>once|TRBV6-1
ASSEALSLAELAYEQY
>-|TRBV14
ASSLLGPPTDTQY
>-|TRBV7-9
ASSIQGGGANVLT
>-|TRBV3-1/TRBV3-2
ASSLPGQVRGYT
>-|TRBV12-3/TRBV12-4
ASRPGNSPLH
>-|TRBV24-1
ATSDFDRVGNTGELF
>-|TRBV5-5
ASSLVSEISGNTIY
>-|TRBV28
ASSSAGLETQY
>-|TRBV5-1
ASSLRASGRGTDTQY
>-|TRBV3-1/TRBV3-2
ASSQEGRERRERTGELF
>-|TRBV7-8
ASSLATGGLREQY
>-|TRBV28
ASSLPGTVSEKLF
>-|TRBV19
ASSRLRAGMRTEAF
>-|TRBV28
ASTSRDSYNEQF
>-|TRBV28
ASSFSPGGTYEQY
>once|TRBV5-1
ASSGGTSGSYEQY
>-|TRBV9
ASSLRDRGTYEQY
>-|TRBV30
AWSVGSGSGTQY